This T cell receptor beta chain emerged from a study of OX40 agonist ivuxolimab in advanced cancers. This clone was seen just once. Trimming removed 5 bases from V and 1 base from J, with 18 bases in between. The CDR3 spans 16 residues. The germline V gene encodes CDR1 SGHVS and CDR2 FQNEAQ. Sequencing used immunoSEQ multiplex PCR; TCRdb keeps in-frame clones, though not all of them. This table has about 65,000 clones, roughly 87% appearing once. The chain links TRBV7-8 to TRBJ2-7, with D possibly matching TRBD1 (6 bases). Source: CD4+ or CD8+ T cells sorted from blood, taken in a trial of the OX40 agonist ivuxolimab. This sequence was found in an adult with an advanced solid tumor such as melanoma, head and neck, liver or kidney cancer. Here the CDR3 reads CASSNLRDKRSYEQYF. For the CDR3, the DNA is TGTGCCAGCAGCAACCTCCGGGACAAACGGTCCTACGAGCAGTACTTC.